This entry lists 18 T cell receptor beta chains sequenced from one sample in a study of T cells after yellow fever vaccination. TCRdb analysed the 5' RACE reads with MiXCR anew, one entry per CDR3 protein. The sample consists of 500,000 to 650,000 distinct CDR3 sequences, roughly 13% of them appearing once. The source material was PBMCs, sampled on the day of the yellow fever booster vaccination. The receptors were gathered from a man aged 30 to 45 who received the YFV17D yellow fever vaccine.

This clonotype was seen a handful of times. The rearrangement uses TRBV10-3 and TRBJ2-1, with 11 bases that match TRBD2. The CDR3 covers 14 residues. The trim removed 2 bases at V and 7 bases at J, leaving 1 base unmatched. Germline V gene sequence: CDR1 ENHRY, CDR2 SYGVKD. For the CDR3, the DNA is TGTGCCATCAGTGAGCGACTAGCGGGGAATGAGCAGTTCTTC. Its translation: CAISERLAGNEQFF.

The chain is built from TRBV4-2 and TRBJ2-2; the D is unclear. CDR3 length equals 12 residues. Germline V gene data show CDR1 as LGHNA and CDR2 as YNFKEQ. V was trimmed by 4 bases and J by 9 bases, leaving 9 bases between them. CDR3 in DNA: TGTGCCAGCAGCCCACCTGAGCGGGAGCTGTTTTTT. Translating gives CASSPPERELFF.

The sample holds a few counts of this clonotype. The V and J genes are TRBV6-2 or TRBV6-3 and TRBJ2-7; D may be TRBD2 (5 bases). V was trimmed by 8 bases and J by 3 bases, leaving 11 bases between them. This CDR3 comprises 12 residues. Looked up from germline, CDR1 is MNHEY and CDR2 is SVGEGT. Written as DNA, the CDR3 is TGTGCCAGCTTAGGTGGACTCTACGAGCAGTACTTC. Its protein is CASLGGLYEQYF.

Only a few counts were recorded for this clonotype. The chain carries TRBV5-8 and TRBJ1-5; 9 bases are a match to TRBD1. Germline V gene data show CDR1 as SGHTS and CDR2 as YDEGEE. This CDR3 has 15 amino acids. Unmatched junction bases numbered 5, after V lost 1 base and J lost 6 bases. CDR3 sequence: CASSLSGTGIQPQHF. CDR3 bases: TGTGCCAGCAGCTTGTCGGGGACAGGGATTCAGCCCCAGCATTTT.

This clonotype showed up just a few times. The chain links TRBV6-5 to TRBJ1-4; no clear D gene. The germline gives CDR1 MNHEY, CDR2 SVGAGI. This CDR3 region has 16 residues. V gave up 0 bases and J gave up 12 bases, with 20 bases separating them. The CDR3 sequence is CASSYSWPLLVVELFF. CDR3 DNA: TGTGCCAGCAGTTACTCATGGCCGTTGTTAGTGGTGGAACTGTTTTTT.

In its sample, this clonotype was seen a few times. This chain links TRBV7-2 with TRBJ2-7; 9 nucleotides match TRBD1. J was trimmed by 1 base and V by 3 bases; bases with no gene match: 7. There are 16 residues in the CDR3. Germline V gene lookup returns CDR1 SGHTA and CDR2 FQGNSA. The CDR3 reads CASSFLPGQGSYEQYF. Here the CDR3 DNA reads TGTGCCAGCAGCTTCCTCCCGGGACAGGGATCCTACGAGCAGTACTTC.

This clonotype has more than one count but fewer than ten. The CDR3 is CASSPARRSDTQYF. CDR3 sequence (DNA): TGTGCCAGCAGCCCCGCGAGGAGGAGCGATACGCAGTATTTT. This chain connects TRBV12-3 or TRBV12-4 to TRBJ2-3, with D possibly TRBD2 on 5 matching bases. Trimming left V 6 bases short and J 6 bases short, with 16 bases between. CDR3 size: 14 residues.

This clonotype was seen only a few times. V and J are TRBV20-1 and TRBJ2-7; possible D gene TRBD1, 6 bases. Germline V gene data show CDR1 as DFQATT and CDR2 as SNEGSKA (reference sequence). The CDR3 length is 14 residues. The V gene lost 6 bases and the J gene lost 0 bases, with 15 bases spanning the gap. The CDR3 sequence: CSAQTGSGSYEQYF. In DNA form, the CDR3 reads TGCAGTGCGCAAACAGGGTCAGGCTCCTACGAGCAGTACTTC.

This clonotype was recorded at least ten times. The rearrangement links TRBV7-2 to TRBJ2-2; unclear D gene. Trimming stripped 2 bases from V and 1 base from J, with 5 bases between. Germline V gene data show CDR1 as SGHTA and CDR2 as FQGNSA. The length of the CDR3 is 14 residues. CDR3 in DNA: TGTGCCAGCAGCTTACTCTTGAACACCGGGGAGCTGTTTTTT. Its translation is CASSLLLNTGELFF. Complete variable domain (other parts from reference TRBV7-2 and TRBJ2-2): GAGVSQSPSNKVTEKGKDVELRCDPISGHTALYWYRQSLGQGLEFLIYFQGNSAPDKSGLPSDRFSAERTGGSVSTLTIQRTQQEDSAVYLCASSLLLNTGELFFGEGSRLTVL.

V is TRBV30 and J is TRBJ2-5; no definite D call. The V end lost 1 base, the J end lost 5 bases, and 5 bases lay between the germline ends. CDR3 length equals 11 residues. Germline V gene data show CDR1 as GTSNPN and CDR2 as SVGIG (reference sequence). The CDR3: CAWSAPETQYF. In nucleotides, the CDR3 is TGTGCCTGGAGTGCACCGGAGACCCAGTACTTC. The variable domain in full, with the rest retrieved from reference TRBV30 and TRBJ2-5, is SQTIHQWPATLVQPVGSPLSLECTVEGTSNPNLYWYRQAAGRGLQLLFYSVGIGQISSEVPQNLSASRPQDRQFILSSKKLLLSDSGFYLCAWSAPETQYFGPGTRLLVL.

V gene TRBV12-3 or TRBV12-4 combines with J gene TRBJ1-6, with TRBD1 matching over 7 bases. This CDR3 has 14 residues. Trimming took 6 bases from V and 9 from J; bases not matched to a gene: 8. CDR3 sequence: CASSPDRAGSPLHF. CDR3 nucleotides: TGTGCCAGCAGCCCTGACAGGGCGGGTTCACCCCTCCACTTT.

CDR3 coding DNA: TGTGCCAGCGTTACTAGAGTGGCCGGGGAGCTGTTTTTT. Its translation: CASVTRVAGELFF. The chain joins TRBV6-5 to TRBJ2-2, with D possibly TRBD2 on 5 matching bases. This CDR3 has 13 amino acids. Germline V gene data show CDR1 as MNHEY and CDR2 as SVGAGI. The ends were cut back, 8 bases at V and 6 bases at J, with 13 bases in the middle.

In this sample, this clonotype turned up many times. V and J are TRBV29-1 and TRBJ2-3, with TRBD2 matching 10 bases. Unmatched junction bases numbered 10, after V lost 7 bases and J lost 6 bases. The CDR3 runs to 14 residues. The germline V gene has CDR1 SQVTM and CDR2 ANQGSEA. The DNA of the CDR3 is TGCAGCGCCGCTTCCCTAGCGGGGGAGGATACGCAGTATTTT. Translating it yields CSAASLAGEDTQYF.

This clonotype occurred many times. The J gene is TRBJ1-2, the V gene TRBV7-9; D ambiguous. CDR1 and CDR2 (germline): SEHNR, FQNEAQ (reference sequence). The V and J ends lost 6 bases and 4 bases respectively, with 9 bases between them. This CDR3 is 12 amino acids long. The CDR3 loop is CASSSPGYGYTF. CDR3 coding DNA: TGTGCCAGCAGTTCCCCCGGCTATGGCTACACCTTC.

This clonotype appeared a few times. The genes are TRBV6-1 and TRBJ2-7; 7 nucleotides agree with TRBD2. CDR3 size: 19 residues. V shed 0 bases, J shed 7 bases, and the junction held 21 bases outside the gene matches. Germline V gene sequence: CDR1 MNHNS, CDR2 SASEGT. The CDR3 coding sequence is TGTGCCAGCAGTGAAGCGCAGACTAGCCTACCCCCCTGGGGTGCGGAGCAGTACTTC. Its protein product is CASSEAQTSLPPWGAEQYF.

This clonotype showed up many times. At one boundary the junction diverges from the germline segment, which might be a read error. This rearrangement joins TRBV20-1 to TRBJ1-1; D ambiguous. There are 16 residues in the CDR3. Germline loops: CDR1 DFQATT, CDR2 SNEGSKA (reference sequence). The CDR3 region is CSARVFSSWGNIEAFF. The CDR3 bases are TGCAGTGCTAGAGTTTTTTCTTCGTGGGGAAACATTGAAGCTTTCTTT.

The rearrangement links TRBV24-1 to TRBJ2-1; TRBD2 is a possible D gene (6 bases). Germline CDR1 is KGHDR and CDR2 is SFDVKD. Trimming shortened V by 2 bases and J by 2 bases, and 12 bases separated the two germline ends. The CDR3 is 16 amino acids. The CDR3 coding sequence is TGTGCCACCAGTGATTGGAGGACTACCGCCTACAATGAGCAGTTCTTC. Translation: CATSDWRTTAYNEQFF.

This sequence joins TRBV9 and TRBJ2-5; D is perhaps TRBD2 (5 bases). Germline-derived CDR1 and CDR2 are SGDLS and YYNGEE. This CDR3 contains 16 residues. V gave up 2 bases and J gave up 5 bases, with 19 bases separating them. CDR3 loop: CASSVSSALSGETQYF. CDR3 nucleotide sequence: TGTGCCAGCAGCGTTTCCTCTGCGCTCTCGGGGGAGACCCAGTACTTC.